Given below is one T cell receptor (beta chain) in context. Its antigen remains unidentified. Base qualities are not recorded, but no much larger clone differs from it by a single base. Sequences SGHNT (CDR1) and YYREEE (CDR2) are obtained from the germline V gene (reference sequence). V loses 4 bases, J loses 7 bases, and the germline ends lie 15 bases apart. The CDR3 holds 14 amino acids from the cysteine to the phenylalanine. Just CDR3 DNA is preserved here, 42 bases in frame from base 1. Library prep was done by the immunoSEQ multiplex PCR assay. For most patients, genomic DNA was isolated with the Qiagen DNeasy Blood and Tissue Kit and shipped frozen to Adaptive Biotechnologies for TCR sequencing. For most patients, genomic DNA was subjected to high-throughput TCR-beta CDR3 sequencing by Adaptive Biotechnologies. As for the authors' bioinformatics: Adaptive's ImmunoSEQ software was the source of the TCR sequencing data for roughly 19 patients, while a few other patients were processed with MiXCR and VDJtools. To correct CD4 versus CD8 sorting errors, any sequence found in both subsets at a frequency ratio below 5:1 was removed. CDR3 nucleotide sequences shared between donor and recipient were removed because the origin of such sequences could not be assigned. To be classed as alloreactive, a clone needed at least 2-fold expansion over unstimulated cells and a minimum CFSE-low frequency of 0.002% (template counts) or 0.001% (read counts). Mappable clones were those detected in sequenced pre-transplant spleen, lymph node, or MLR CFSE-low populations of the donor or recipient. The cumulative frequency of alloreactive clones was calculated as a percentage of all sequences, weighted by copy number. In its TCRdb copy, this immuneACCESS table keeps in-frame sequences only and misses some clones. Where compared with another copy, unresolved V genes explain less than half of these, and the others have no known cause. V and J calls and clone size come straight from that table; D and trimming were deduced from the DNA. This sample holds some 92,000 clones; just under 95% were observed only once. Clones ranked in the top ten supply approximately 0.3% of the sample.

The time point label, as the study defines it: cells obtained before transplantation from donor or recipient. CD3+CD4+ and CD3+CD8+ populations were FACS-sorted from unstimulated pre-transplant donor and recipient cells taken from spleen or lymph nodes. This sample is drawn from a study of graft-versus-host responses after intestinal transplantation (TCRdb year 2021). Concerning the study at large: The transplants that recipients got were multivisceral, liver-intestinal, or isolated intestinal. To identify alloreactive clones, pre-transplant mixed lymphocyte reaction products were sequenced and compared with unstimulated pre-transplant donor and recipient T cells. Every recipient was given anti-thymocyte globulin induction, then maintenance tacrolimus and steroids for around three years. Samples from a few later patients were sequenced in-house on an Illumina MiSeq with MiXCR processing rather than by the commercial service. Of the roughly 24 intestinal transplant recipients enrolled in the cohort, one of whom was a retransplant, 3 patients without pretransplant specimens were excluded. After intestinal transplantation, graft-versus-host and host-versus-graft alloreactive T cell clones were followed in the graft, circulation and bone marrow using bulk TCR-beta CDR3 sequencing. Donor T cell macrochimerism was defined as a peak of at least 4% donor T cells among recipient peripheral blood mononuclear cells.

Study-wide findings and limitations: Patients with donor T cell macrochimerism had high GvH to HvG T cell clonal ratios in their allografts. Peak levels of circulating GvH clones were associated with declines in HvG clones early after transplant. Conclusions were limited by the relatively low number and heterogeneity of intestinal transplant patients. GvH clones were found in recipient bone marrow, and some of the GvH clones appeared earlier in ileal mucosa or blood, which is consistent with an intestinal mucosal origin.

This TCR came from a human donor who received an intestinal transplant. This sample comprised unstimulated CD4+ T cells sorted from spleen or lymph node cells, obtained before intestinal transplant. The chain links TRBV5-4 with TRBJ1-5; the D gene is perhaps TRBD1, on 5 matching bases. The CDR3 amino acid sequence is: CASSSQGMGQPQHF. The sequenced DNA: TGTGCCAGCAGCAGTCAGGGCATGGGGCAGCCCCAGCATTTT. Reference TRBV5-4 and TRBJ1-5 genes cover what lies past the CDR3, so the full variable domain is ETGVTQSPTHLIKTRGQQVTLRCSSQSGHNTVSWYQQALGQGPQFIFQYYREEENGRGNFPPRFSGLQFPNYSSELNVNALELDDSALYLCASSSQGMGQPQHFGDGTRLSIL.